Listed below are T cell receptor beta chains from one sample, sequenced in a study of regulatory T cells in long-lasting Graves disease. TCRdb fed the multiplex PCR reads into MiXCR, producing one record per CDR3 protein. The repertoire holds about 340,000 distinct CDR3 sequences, with 15% to 20% as singletons. The material was peripheral blood mononuclear cells (PBMCs), obtained when the disease was refractory, from a patient treated with antithyroid drugs. These receptors were obtained from a female donor with Graves disease. Each CDR3 is given with its conserved first and last residue. The listing skips clone size in some rows; elsewhere it reads once, few, many or a size class.

CASSLRTGIYEQYF	TRBV5-1	TRBJ2-7	NA
CASRPDRGGWRDTEAFF	TRBV6-1	TRBJ1-1	NA
CASSSPGRRKPYEQYF	TRBV5-5	TRBJ2-7	NA
CASSLRGSYNSPLHF	TRBV28	TRBJ1-6	many
CASSLRQGAAYSEKLFF	TRBV7-9	TRBJ1-4	NA
CASSLHPAGGYGDTEAFF	TRBV7-8	TRBJ1-1	many
CSVVMGAAETQYF	TRBV29-1	TRBJ2-5	NA
CASSFSLNTGELFF	TRBV27	TRBJ2-2	NA
CASSSEGSSYNEQFF	TRBV5-1	TRBJ2-1	few
CASSPRTSGREKETQYF	TRBV28	TRBJ2-5	many
CASSYGGSGSSYNSPLHF	TRBV6-5	TRBJ1-6	NA
CASSLREGLQETQYF	TRBV7-9	TRBJ2-5	many
CASSQPGQGYGYTF	TRBV4-3	TRBJ1-2	few
CASRPGQGVYEQYF	TRBV27	TRBJ2-7	few
CASSGLAGVPGEQYF	TRBV28	TRBJ2-7	many
CASSLYRDRRNYGYTF	TRBV7-9	TRBJ1-2	NA
CASSIRRGTGELFF	TRBV19	TRBJ2-2	NA
CASSPLGESGNTEAFF	TRBV12-3/TRBV12-4	TRBJ1-1	many
CASSPGFTDTQYF	TRBV7-9	TRBJ2-3	few
CASSTGTGSSQETQYF	TRBV18	TRBJ2-5	NA
CASKSGNTDTQYF	TRBV9	TRBJ2-3	NA
CASSQGPVNTEAFF	TRBV4-1	TRBJ1-1	few
CASTKRGGTSTDTQYF	TRBV12-3/TRBV12-4	TRBJ2-3	few
CASSFTGVGANVLTF	TRBV12-3/TRBV12-4	TRBJ2-6	NA
CASSLGLAGVVGELFF	TRBV5-4	TRBJ2-2	NA
CASSLDGYTF	TRBV7-9	TRBJ1-2	few
CASSQRRLRISGNTIYF	TRBV2	TRBJ1-3	few
CASRGAGGNTGELSF	TRBV6-5	TRBJ2-2	NA
CASSPADSPLVGGYTF	TRBV28	TRBJ1-2	many
CASSVEPLSSYEQYF	TRBV2	TRBJ2-7	many
CASSLGQGGDTQYF	TRBV7-2	TRBJ2-3	few
CSAGQGNTGELFF	TRBV29-1	TRBJ2-2	NA
CASSLDLLAGETQYF	TRBV11-3	TRBJ2-5	few
CASSYSNSREAFF	TRBV6-5	TRBJ1-1	many
CASSQSTGWSEKLFF	TRBV4-3	TRBJ1-4	NA
CASTWTGGRIEQYF	TRBV6-1	TRBJ2-7	NA
CAIRGGIAGVNEQYF	TRBV10-3	TRBJ2-7	NA
CASSTDTGGIYEQYF	TRBV5-1	TRBJ2-7	many
CASSLGTTGDDIQYF	TRBV11-2	TRBJ2-4	many
CAWSKGQGAFLGRINEQYF	TRBV30	TRBJ2-7	few
CSASIFGGGEQYF	TRBV20-1	TRBJ2-7	many
CASSLAGTYGYTF	TRBV7-9	TRBJ1-2	few
CASSLARGPSYGYTF	TRBV7-8	TRBJ1-2	NA
CASSQGRNQPQHF	TRBV3-1	TRBJ1-5	many
CASTLGTASYEQYF	TRBV28	TRBJ2-7	NA
CASSLEVRHGEQYF	TRBV7-9	TRBJ2-7	few
CASSSRYTNYGYTF	TRBV25-1	TRBJ1-2	few
CASSSAGGREYEQYF	TRBV7-9	TRBJ2-7	many
CASSVDGENQPQHF	TRBV6-1	TRBJ1-5	few
CASADPSGRVRYNEQFF	TRBV5-1	TRBJ2-1	NA
CASSTRVGREQYF	TRBV19	TRBJ2-7	few
CASSQGSGTGDSPLHF	TRBV3-1	TRBJ1-6	many
CASSLEAGQGTYGYTF	TRBV5-1	TRBJ1-2	NA